This T cell receptor (beta chain) was recovered during a study of blood T cell repertoires in COVID-19. Across the study: Samples representing acute and convalescent COVID-19 were sourced from the United States, Italy and Spain. Sources were T cells, B-cell-depleted T cells, or PBMCs; the material itself was cDNA or gDNA.

In the authors' workflow: Amplification of reference gene primers was used by the study to estimate nucleated cell counts. Profiled with immunoSEQ multiplex PCR; TCRdb holds only in-frame clones, not every one. D and trimming come from the DNA, and the V and J calls and clone size come from that table. This sample has under 250,000 clones; 86% occur once, and the top ten carry 1.5% to 2%. The CDR3 runs 14 residues. Deletions cut 4 bases from V and 4 bases from J, with 13 bases between. The germline CDR1 and CDR2 sequences are SNHLY and FYNNEI. Sequenced input: peripheral blood. This sequence joins TRBV2 and TRBJ1-1; TRBD1 is a possible D gene (6 bases). The clonotype comes from a woman aged 60-75 years who had recovered from COVID-19. CDR3 residues: CASSVEQGSTEAFF. CDR3 bases: TGTGCCAGCAGTGTGGAACAGGGAAGCACTGAAGCTTTCTTT.